This record concerns one T cell receptor beta chain sequence. Its antigen is not known. Mismatch with germline at one junction end may stem from a read error. The sample is drawn from a study of cytomegalovirus exposure and HLA in healthy donors. Overall study results and limits: TCR association rates varied by HLA locus in a later analysis, with DRB1 highest and HLA-C lowest. The study dropped some indistinguishable V segments, TRBV6-2 and TRBV6-3 among them. It was reported that TCR beta sequences correctly inferred the HLA-A and HLA-B alleles for most subjects.

PCR involved 60 Vbeta and 13 Jbeta primers. Per the original data handling: An analysis that came later counted some 85 million unique TCR beta chains, approximately 10 million shared. Using immunoSEQ multiplex PCR, the repertoire was profiled, and TCRdb retains in-frame clones only, with some absent. V, J and clone size are taken as reported in that table, and D and trimming were inferred from the DNA itself. This table holds 250,000 to 350,000 clones, about 87% found once. Germline assignment: CDR1 SEHNR and CDR2 FQNEAQ (reference sequence). CDR3 length equals 18 residues. The clonotype originates from a woman between 18 and 29 years old in good health and CMV-seronegative. Specimen: PBMCs. The chain is built from TRBV7-9 and TRBJ1-2; D may be TRBD1 (5 bases). This CDR3 is CSSSVWLTGGISNYGYTF. Here the CDR3 DNA reads TGTTCCAGCAGCGTATGGCTCACAGGTGGAATTTCTAACTATGGCTACACCTTC.